Listed here are 21 T cell receptor beta chains from one sample, sequenced in a study of response to subunit inactivated influenza vaccine. TCRdb ran MiXCR on the RT-PCR reads and lists one entry per CDR3 protein. This table holds about 240,000 distinct CDR3 sequences, 12% found once. The input for sequencing was non-naive T cells sorted from PBMCs, taken about 14 days before vaccination. These receptors were taken from a man aged 45-65 years who received an inactivated influenza vaccine.

The chain carries TRBV13 and TRBJ2-7; TRBD1 agrees at 9 bases. J was trimmed by 3 bases and V by 4 bases; bases with no gene match: 7. Germline V CDR1 and CDR2: PRHDT, FYEKMQ (reference sequence). CDR3 size: 15 residues. The CDR3 sequence: CASSSQTGGDYEQYF. CDR3 bases: TGTGCCAGCAGCTCCCAGACAGGGGGGGACTACGAGCAGTACTTC.

This rearrangement joins TRBV28 to TRBJ2-1; possibly TRBD2 for D (7 bases). This CDR3 is built from 12 residues. Trimming left V 9 bases short and J 7 bases short, with 13 bases between. Germline values: CDR1 MDHEN, CDR2 SYDVKM. CDR3 DNA sequence: TGTGCCAGTGAGGGGGGAGGGAATGAGCAGTTCTTC. Translated: CASEGGGNEQFF.

The J gene is TRBJ1-2, the V gene TRBV4-3; D not resolved. The CDR3 sequence is 16 residues long. V was pared by 0 bases and J by 4 bases, with 15 bases between. From germline, CDR1 is LGHNA and CDR2 YSLEER. In nucleotides, the CDR3 is TGCGCCAGCAGCCAAGAGATCTGGGAGACTGGCTATGGCTACACCTTC. Amino acid sequence: CASSQEIWETGYGYTF.

This clonotype was counted between two and nine times. The chain joins TRBV2 to TRBJ1-2, with 7 bases aligning to TRBD1. Germline CDR1 SNHLY, CDR2 FYNNEI. The CDR3 has 14 residues. J lost 4 bases, V lost 5 bases, and 7 bases had no gene match. CDR3 DNA sequence: TGTGCCAGCAGTATAAAGGGACAGTTCTATGGCTACACCTTC. This sequence encodes CASSIKGQFYGYTF.

This clonotype was observed at least ten times. The chain couples TRBV5-1 to TRBJ2-7; possibly TRBD2 for D (5 bases). The germline gives CDR1 SGHRS, CDR2 YFSETQ. This CDR3 comprises 13 residues. V lost 1 base to trimming and J lost 5 bases, with 10 bases between them. The CDR3 region is CASSLFEGNEQYF. The DNA for the CDR3 is TGCGCCAGCAGCTTGTTCGAGGGTAACGAGCAGTACTTC.

This sequence joins TRBV7-2 and TRBJ2-5; tentatively, D is TRBD1 (5 bases). In germline, CDR1 is SGHTA, CDR2 FQGNSA. The CDR3 is 15 residues long. Trimming left V 1 base short and J 5 bases short, with 14 bases between. The CDR3 sequence is CASSLGVGPRETQYF. The CDR3 nucleotides read TGTGCCAGCAGCTTAGGTGTGGGGCCACGGGAGACCCAGTACTTC.

The V and J genes are TRBV5-6 and TRBJ1-1; possible D gene TRBD1, 5 bases. V lost 0 bases to trimming and J lost 5 bases, with 11 bases between them. This CDR3 contains 14 residues. The V gene's germline CDR1 is SGHDT and CDR2 YYEEEE. The CDR3 loop reads CASSLVQGWTEAFF. The CDR3 nucleotides read TGTGCCAGCAGCTTGGTTCAGGGTTGGACTGAAGCTTTCTTT.

The chain carries TRBV29-1 and TRBJ2-5; D may match TRBD1 or TRBD2 (5 bases each). The ends were cut back, 6 bases at V and 5 bases at J, with 10 bases in the middle. The V gene's germline CDR1 is SQVTM and CDR2 ANQGSEA. The CDR3 is 11 amino acids. CDR3 region: CSVGVSETQYF. The CDR3 DNA is TGCAGCGTGGGGGTTTCGGAGACCCAGTACTTC.

The chain couples TRBV20-1 to TRBJ2-5, with TRBD2 matching 7 bases. Per the germline V gene, CDR1 is DFQATT and CDR2 is SNEGSKA (reference sequence). The J segment lost 4 bases and the V segment lost 5 bases, leaving 13 bases of the junction unmatched. CDR3 length: 15 amino acids. The CDR3 DNA reads TGCAGTGCTTGGGGTAGCAGCGGGACCCCAGAGACCCAGTACTTC. Translation: CSAWGSSGTPETQYF.

Of note for this clonotype: One junction end does not reproduce the germline sequence, and a read error may be involved. The chain combines TRBV10-3 with TRBJ2-7; TRBD1 matches 8 bases. Germline CDR1 and CDR2: ENHRY and SYGVKD. The CDR3 consists of 15 residues. Written as DNA, the CDR3 is TGTGACATCAGTGGACAGGGTGGCCTGCCCTACGAGCAGTACTTC. Translated: CDISGQGGLPYEQYF.

This clonotype was seen a few times. Here the CDR3 reads CAISARLAGSYNEQFF. Here the CDR3 DNA reads TGTGCCATCAGTGCGAGACTAGCGGGGTCCTACAATGAGCAGTTCTTC. The chain recombines TRBV10-3 with TRBJ2-1, with 11 positions matching TRBD2. This CDR3 has 16 residues. From germline, CDR1 is ENHRY and CDR2 SYGVKD. With 4 bases clipped from V and 1 base from J, the junction kept 3 bases outside the gene matches.

This clonotype has a handful of counts. This sequence joins TRBV4-2 and TRBJ2-1; 10 nucleotides match TRBD2. This CDR3 spans 17 amino acids. Germline V gene data show CDR1 as LGHNA and CDR2 as YNFKEQ. V was clipped by 0 bases and J by 6 bases; unmatched bases: 8. The DNA of the CDR3 is TGTGCCAGCAGCCAAGAACCGAGCGGGAGGGCCGGCAATGAGCAGTTCTTC. Encoded protein: CASSQEPSGRAGNEQFF.

This clonotype was picked up a small number of times. V is TRBV20-1 and J is TRBJ1-2, with D hard to call. Germline CDR1 is DFQATT and CDR2 is SNEGSKA (reference sequence). The length of the CDR3 is 12 residues. V was trimmed by 1 base and J by 2 bases, leaving 5 bases between them. The CDR3 sequence: CSARGTNYGYTF. In DNA form, the CDR3 reads TGCAGTGCTAGAGGAACCAACTATGGCTACACCTTC.

This clonotype appeared many times. The genes are TRBV25-1 and TRBJ2-7, with 7 bases that match TRBD1. This CDR3 region has 13 residues. The germline V gene encodes CDR1 MGHDK and CDR2 SYGVNS. V shed 3 bases and J 4 bases; nucleotides not matched to a gene: 3. The CDR3 sequence is CASSDYRGYEQYF. The CDR3, as DNA: TGTGCCAGCAGTGATTACAGGGGTTACGAGCAGTACTTC.

This clonotype has just a few counts. This CDR3 is CASRARGLGRGLAEAFF. The CDR3 DNA follows: TGTGCCAGCAGGGCTAGGGGGTTGGGCAGGGGGCTCGCTGAAGCTTTCTTT. This rearrangement joins TRBV27 to TRBJ1-1; 8 bases align to TRBD1. The CDR3 is 17 residues long. Germline V gene data show CDR1 as MNHEY and CDR2 as SMNVEV (reference sequence). V lost 6 bases and J lost 6; bases outside the gene matches: 18.

This clonotype was counted only a few times. V gene TRBV20-1 combines with J gene TRBJ1-6; tentative D call: TRBD1 (5 bases). This CDR3 comprises 13 residues. Looked up from germline, CDR1 is DFQATT and CDR2 is SNEGSKA (reference sequence). V was clipped by 4 bases and J by 8 bases, with 12 bases between them. This CDR3 reads CSANRGVDSPLHF. The CDR3 DNA reads as TGCAGTGCTAATCGGGGGGTGGATTCACCCCTCCACTTT.

The chain couples TRBV11-3 to TRBJ2-1; D is ambiguous. Per the germline V gene, CDR1 is SGHNT and CDR2 is YENEEA. The CDR3 extends over 13 amino acids. Trimming cost V 3 bases and J 3 bases, with 6 bases left between them. This CDR3 is CASSLADYNEQFF. CDR3 sequence (DNA): TGTGCCAGCAGCTTGGCAGACTACAATGAGCAGTTCTTC.

The sample holds a few counts of this clonotype. V usage is TRBV6-2 or TRBV6-3 and J usage is TRBJ1-1; 12 bases agree with TRBD1. The length of the CDR3 is 16 residues. Unmatched junction bases numbered 8, after V lost 2 bases and J lost 7 bases. Germline CDR1 reads MNHEY; CDR2 reads SVGEGT. This CDR3 is CASSYLLGTGGIEAFF. CDR3 nucleotides: TGTGCCAGCAGTTACCTTCTCGGGACAGGGGGCATTGAAGCTTTCTTT.

There are many counts of this clonotype. The chain combines TRBV15 with TRBJ2-1; no clear D gene. Trimming took 1 base from V and 9 from J, leaving 4 bases between them. CDR3 size: 11 residues. In germline, CDR1 is LNHNV, CDR2 YYDKDF (reference sequence). CDR3 protein: CATSRGGEQFF. The CDR3 region has the DNA TGTGCCACCAGCAGAGGTGGTGAGCAGTTCTTC.

In its sample, this clonotype was seen many times. The V call is TRBV27, the J call TRBJ2-5; TRBD1 or TRBD2 may be the D gene (6 bases each). The CDR3 has 14 amino acids. The ends were cut back, 8 bases at V and 5 bases at J, with 18 bases in the middle. The germline gives CDR1 MNHEY, CDR2 SMNVEV (reference sequence). The CDR3 region has the DNA TGTGCCAGCGGGGGGCCGGGACGAGGGGAGACCCAGTACTTC. It translates to CASGGPGRGETQYF.

Details on this clonotype: One end of the junction does not line up with germline, which may come from a read error. This chain connects TRBV11-2 to TRBJ2-5; D may be TRBD2 (5 bases). Germline-derived CDR1 and CDR2 are SGHAT and FQNNGV. The CDR3 sequence is 11 residues long. CDR3 sequence: CASSLTEQRNF. The CDR3 nucleotides are TGTGCCAGCAGCTTAACAGAACAGCGGAACTTC.